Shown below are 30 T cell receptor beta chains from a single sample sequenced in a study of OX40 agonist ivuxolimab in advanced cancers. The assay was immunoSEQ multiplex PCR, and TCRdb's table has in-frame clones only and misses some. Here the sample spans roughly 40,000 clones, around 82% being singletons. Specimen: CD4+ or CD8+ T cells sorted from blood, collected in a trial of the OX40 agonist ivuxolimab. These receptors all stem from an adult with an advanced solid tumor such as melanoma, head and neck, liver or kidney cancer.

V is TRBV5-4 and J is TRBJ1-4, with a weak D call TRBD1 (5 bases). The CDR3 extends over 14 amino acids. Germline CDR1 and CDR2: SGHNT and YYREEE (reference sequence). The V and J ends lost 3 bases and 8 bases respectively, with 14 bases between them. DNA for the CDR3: TGTGCCAGCAGCTATGACACTCCAGGGGAAAAACTGTTTTTT. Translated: CASSYDTPGEKLFF.

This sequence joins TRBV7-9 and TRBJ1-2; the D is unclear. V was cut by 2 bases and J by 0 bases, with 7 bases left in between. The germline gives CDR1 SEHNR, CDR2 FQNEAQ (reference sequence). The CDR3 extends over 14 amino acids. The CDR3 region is CASSLMGANYGYTF. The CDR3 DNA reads TGTGCCAGCAGCTTAATGGGAGCTAACTATGGCTACACCTTC.

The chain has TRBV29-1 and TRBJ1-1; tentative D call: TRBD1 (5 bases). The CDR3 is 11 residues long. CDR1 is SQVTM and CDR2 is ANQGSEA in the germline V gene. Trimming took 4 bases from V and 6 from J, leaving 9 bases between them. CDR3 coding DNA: TGCAGCGTTGCATGGGGCCCTGAAGCTTTCTTT. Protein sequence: CSVAWGPEAFF. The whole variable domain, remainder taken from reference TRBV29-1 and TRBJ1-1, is SAVISQKPSRDICQRGTSLTIQCQVDSQVTMMFWYRQQPGQSLTLIATANQGSEATYESGFVIDKFPISRPNLTFSTLTVSNMSPEDSSIYLCSVAWGPEAFFGQGTRLTVV.

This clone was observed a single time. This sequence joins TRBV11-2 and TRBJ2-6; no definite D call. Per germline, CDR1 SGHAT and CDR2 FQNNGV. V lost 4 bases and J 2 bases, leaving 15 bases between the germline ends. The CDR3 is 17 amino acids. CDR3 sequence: CASSSPGGRTGANVLTF. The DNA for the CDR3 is TGTGCCAGCAGCTCCCCAGGCGGCAGGACTGGGGCCAACGTCCTGACTTTC.

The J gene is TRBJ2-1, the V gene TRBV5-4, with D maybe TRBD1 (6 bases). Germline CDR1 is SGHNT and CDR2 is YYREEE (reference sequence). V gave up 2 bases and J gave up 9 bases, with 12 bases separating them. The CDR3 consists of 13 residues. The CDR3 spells CASSLGQSSEQFF. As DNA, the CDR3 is TGTGCCAGCAGCTTAGGACAGAGCAGTGAGCAGTTCTTC.

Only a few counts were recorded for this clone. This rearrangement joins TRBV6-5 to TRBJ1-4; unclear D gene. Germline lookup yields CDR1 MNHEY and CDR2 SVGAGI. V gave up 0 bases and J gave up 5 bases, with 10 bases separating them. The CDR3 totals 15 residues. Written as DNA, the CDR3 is TGTGCCAGCAGTTACTCGGGGAGGGTAAATGAAAAACTGTTTTTT. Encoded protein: CASSYSGRVNEKLFF.

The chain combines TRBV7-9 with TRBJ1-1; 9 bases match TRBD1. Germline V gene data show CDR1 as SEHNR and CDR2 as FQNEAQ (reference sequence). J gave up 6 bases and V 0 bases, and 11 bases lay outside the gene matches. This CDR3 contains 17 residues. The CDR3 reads CASSLALGQGSSAEAFF. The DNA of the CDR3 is TGTGCCAGCAGCTTAGCGCTCGGACAGGGGTCTTCCGCTGAAGCTTTCTTT.

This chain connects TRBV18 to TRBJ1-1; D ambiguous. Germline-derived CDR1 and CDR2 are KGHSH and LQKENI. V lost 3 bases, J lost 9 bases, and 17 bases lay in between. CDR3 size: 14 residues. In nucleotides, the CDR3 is TGTGCCAGCTCACCTGGGCTGGGCCTAAAAAAAGCTTTCTTT. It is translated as CASSPGLGLKKAFF.

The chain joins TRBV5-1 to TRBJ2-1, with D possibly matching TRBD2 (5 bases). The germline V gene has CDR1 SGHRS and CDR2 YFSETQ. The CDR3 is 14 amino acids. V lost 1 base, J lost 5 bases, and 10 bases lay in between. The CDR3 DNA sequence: TGCGCCAGCAGCTTGCTGGTCGGGGACAATGAGCAGTTCTTC. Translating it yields CASSLLVGDNEQFF.

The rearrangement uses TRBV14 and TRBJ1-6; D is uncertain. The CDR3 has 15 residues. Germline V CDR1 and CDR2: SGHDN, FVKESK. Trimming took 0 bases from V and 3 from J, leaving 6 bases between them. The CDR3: CASSQDWNYNSPLHF. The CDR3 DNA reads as TGTGCCAGCAGCCAAGACTGGAACTATAATTCACCCCTCCACTTT. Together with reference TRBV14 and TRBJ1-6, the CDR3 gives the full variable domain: EAGVTQFPSHSVIEKGQTVTLRCDPISGHDNLYWYRRVMGKEIKFLLHFVKESKQDESGMPNNRFLAERTGGTYSTLKVQPAELEDSGVYFCASSQDWNYNSPLHFGNGTRLTVT.

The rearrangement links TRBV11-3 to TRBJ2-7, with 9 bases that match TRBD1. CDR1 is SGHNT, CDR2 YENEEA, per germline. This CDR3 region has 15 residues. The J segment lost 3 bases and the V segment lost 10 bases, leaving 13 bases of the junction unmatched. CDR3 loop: CAMPGQGNASYEQYF. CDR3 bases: TGTGCCATGCCGGGACAGGGTAACGCGAGCTACGAGCAGTACTTC.

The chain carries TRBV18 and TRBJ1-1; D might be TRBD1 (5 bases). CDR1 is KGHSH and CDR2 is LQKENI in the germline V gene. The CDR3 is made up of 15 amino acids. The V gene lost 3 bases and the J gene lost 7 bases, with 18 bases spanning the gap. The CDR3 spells CASSPQGFGKGEAFF. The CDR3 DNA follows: TGTGCCAGCTCACCGCAGGGTTTTGGTAAGGGTGAAGCTTTCTTT.

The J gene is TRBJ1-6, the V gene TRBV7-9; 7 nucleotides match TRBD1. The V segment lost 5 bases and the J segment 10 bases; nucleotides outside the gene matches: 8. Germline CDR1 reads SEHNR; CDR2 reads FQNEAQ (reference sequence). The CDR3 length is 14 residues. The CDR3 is CASSVGGSQSPLHF. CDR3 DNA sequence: TGTGCCAGCAGCGTAGGGGGCAGTCAATCACCCCTCCACTTT.

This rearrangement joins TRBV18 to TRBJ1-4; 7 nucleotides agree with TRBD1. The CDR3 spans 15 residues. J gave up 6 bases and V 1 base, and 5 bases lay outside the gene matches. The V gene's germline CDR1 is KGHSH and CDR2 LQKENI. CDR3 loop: CASSPLGGGDEKLFF. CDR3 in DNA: TGTGCCAGCTCACCACTGGGAGGGGGCGATGAAAAACTGTTTTTT.

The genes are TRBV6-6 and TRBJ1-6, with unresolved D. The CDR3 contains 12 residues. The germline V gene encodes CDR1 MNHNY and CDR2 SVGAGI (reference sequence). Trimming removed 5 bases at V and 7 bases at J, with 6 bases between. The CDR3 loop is CASSIGNSPLHF. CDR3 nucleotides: TGTGCCAGCAGTATAGGGAATTCACCCCTCCACTTT.

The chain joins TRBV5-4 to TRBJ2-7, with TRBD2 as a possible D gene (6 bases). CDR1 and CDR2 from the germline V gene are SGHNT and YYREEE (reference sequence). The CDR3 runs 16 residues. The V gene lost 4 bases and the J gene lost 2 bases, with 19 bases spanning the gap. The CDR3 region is CASSPGRGGEAYEQYF. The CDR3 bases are TGTGCCAGCAGCCCGGGGCGGGGCGGAGAAGCCTACGAGCAGTACTTC.

CDR3 amino acids: CASSRGGTAYGYTF. CDR3 coding DNA: TGCGCCAGCAGCCGGGGGGGGACAGCCTATGGCTACACCTTC. The chain couples TRBV4-1 to TRBJ1-2; 7 nucleotides line up with TRBD1. Trimming took 4 bases from V and 4 from J; bases not matched to a gene: 6. This CDR3 region has 14 residues. Germline V CDR1 and CDR2: MGHRA, YSYEKL.

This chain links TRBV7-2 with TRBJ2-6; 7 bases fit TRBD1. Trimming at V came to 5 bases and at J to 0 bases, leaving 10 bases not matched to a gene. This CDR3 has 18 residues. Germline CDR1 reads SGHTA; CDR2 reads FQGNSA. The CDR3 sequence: CASSPTRDSRSGANVLTF. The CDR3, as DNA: TGTGCCAGCAGCCCTACCCGGGACAGCCGCTCTGGGGCCAACGTCCTGACTTTC.

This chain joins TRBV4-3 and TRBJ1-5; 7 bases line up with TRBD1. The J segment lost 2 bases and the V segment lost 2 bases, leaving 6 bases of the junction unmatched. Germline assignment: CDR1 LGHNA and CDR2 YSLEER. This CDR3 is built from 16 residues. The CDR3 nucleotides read TGCGCCAGCAGCCAATTAGGGCAGGGGGGCAATCAGCCCCAGCATTTT. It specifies CASSQLGQGGNQPQHF.

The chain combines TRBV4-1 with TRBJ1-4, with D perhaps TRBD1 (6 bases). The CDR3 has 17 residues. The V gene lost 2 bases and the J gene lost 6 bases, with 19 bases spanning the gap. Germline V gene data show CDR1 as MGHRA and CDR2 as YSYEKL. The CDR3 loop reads CASSQLQRGDMDEKLFF. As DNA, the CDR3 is TGCGCCAGCAGCCAACTTCAAAGGGGGGACATGGATGAAAAACTGTTTTTT.

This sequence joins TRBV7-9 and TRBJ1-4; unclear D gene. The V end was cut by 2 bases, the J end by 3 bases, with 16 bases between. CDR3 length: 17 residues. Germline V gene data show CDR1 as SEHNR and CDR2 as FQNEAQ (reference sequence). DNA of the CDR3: TGTGCCAGCAGCTTATGGCGCGGGAGCCCCCCTAATGAAAAACTGTTTTTT. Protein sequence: CASSLWRGSPPNEKLFF.

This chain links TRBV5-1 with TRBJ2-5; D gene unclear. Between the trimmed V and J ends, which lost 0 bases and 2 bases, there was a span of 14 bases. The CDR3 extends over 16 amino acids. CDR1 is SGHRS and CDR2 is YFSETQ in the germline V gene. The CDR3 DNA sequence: TGCGCCAGCAGCTTGGGCCTGGATCATAATCAAGAGACCCAGTACTTC. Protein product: CASSLGLDHNQETQYF.

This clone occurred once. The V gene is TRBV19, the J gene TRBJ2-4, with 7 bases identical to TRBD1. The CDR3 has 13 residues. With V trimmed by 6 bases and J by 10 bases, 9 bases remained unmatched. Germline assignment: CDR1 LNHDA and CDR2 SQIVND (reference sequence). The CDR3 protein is CASSPDRLEIQYF. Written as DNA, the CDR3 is TGTGCCAGTAGCCCGGACAGGCTAGAGATTCAGTACTTC.

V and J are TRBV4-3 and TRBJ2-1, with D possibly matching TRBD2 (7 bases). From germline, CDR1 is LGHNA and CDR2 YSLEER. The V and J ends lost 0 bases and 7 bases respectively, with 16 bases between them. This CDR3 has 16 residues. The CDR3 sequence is CASSQDIRGGFNEQFF. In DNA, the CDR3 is TGCGCCAGCAGCCAAGATATAAGGGGGGGCTTTAATGAGCAGTTCTTC.

The CDR3 loop reads CASSLRLGSNTQYF. The CDR3 DNA reads TGCGCCAGCAGCTTGAGACTGGGTTCGAATACGCAGTATTTT. V and J are TRBV5-1 and TRBJ2-3; unclear D gene. The CDR3 is 14 amino acids. CDR1 and CDR2 from the germline V gene are SGHRS and YFSETQ. The V end lost 1 base, the J end lost 7 bases, and 13 bases lay between the germline ends.

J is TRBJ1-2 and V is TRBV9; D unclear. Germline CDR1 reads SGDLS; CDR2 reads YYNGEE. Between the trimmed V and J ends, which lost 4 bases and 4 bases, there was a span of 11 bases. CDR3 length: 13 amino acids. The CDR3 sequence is CASSPLGLYGYTF. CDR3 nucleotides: TGTGCCAGCAGCCCTCTGGGCCTCTATGGCTACACCTTC.

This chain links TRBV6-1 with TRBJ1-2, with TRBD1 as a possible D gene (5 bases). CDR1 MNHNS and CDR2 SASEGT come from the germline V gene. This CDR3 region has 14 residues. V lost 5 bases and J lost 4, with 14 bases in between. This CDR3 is CASSPKTAFYGYTF. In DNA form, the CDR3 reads TGTGCCAGCAGTCCTAAGACAGCATTCTATGGCTACACCTTC.

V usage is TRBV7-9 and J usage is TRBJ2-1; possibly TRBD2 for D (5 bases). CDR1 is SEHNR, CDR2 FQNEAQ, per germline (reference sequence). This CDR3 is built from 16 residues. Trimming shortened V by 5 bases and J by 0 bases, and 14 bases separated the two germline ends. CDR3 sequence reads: CASSPLGLSSYNEQFF. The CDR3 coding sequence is TGTGCCAGCAGCCCACTAGGTCTGAGCTCCTACAATGAGCAGTTCTTC.

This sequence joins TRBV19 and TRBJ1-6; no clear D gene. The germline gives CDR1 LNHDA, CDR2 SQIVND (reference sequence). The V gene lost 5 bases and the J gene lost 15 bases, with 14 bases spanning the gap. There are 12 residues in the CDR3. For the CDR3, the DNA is TGTGCCAGTAGTGAAGTTACCCATGTCCTCCACTTT. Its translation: CASSEVTHVLHF.

CDR3 in DNA: TGTGCCACCAGCAGAGCGGTTAGTTTCGGCGAGCAGTACTTC. It yields the protein CATSRAVSFGEQYF. The rearrangement joins TRBV15 to TRBJ2-7; D is undetermined. This CDR3 has 14 residues. Trimming shortened V by 1 base and J by 6 bases, and 13 bases separated the two germline ends. Germline CDR1 is LNHNV and CDR2 is YYDKDF (reference sequence).